What follows are 13 T cell receptor beta chains derived from one specimen sequenced in a study of T cells in Graves' hyperthyroidism and ophthalmopathy. Template material for amplifying TCR beta CDR3 regions consisted of RNA transcripts. The HTBI primer set served for first-round RT-PCR of the TCR CDR3. TCRdb itself ran the multiplex PCR reads through MiXCR, one entry per CDR3 protein. Of 600,000 to 850,000 distinct CDR3 sequences in the sample, approximately 18% are singletons; the top ten hold approximately 15%. Sequencing used blood. These receptors were collected from a woman aged 45-65 years with Graves' hyperthyroidism that later progressed to Graves' ophthalmopathy.

This clonotype was seen a few times. This chain links TRBV29-1 with TRBJ2-7; D could derive from TRBD1 or TRBD2 (5 bases each). Trimming removed 6 bases at V and 4 bases at J, with 19 bases between. Per the germline V gene, CDR1 is SQVTM and CDR2 is ANQGSEA. The CDR3 runs to 14 residues. This chain's CDR3 is CSVCAAARGYEQYF. The CDR3 bases are TGCAGCGTATGTGCGGCAGCGAGGGGATACGAGCAGTACTTC.

This clonotype turned up a few times. The V gene is TRBV6-1, the J gene TRBJ1-4, with a weak D call TRBD1 (5 bases). Trimming pared 4 bases from V and 6 bases from J, leaving 12 bases between. The CDR3 has 14 amino acids. Per germline, CDR1 MNHNS and CDR2 SASEGT. CDR3 sequence reads: CASSVWGRHEKLFF. The CDR3 DNA reads as TGTGCCAGCAGTGTATGGGGGAGGCATGAAAAACTGTTTTTT.

This clonotype was detected many times. The rearrangement uses TRBV3-1 and TRBJ2-1; a weak D match, TRBD2 (6 bases). Germline V gene lookup returns CDR1 LGHDT and CDR2 YNNKEL (reference sequence). V was shortened by 0 bases and J by 0 bases, with 9 bases between the two germline ends. The CDR3 has 16 amino acids. The CDR3 DNA reads as TGTGCCAGCAGCCAAGACCTAGCGAGCTCCTACAATGAGCAGTTCTTC. This codes for CASSQDLASSYNEQFF.

This clonotype was counted many times. V and J are TRBV11-3 and TRBJ2-5, with D possibly being TRBD1 or TRBD2 (6 bases each). The CDR3 extends over 16 amino acids. Germline V gene sequence: CDR1 SGHNT, CDR2 YENEEA. V lost 5 bases, J lost 4 bases, and 20 bases lay in between. The CDR3 nucleotides read TGTGCCAGCAGCCCATCCCCCGGGGGCAGGGGAGAGACCCAGTACTTC. Protein product: CASSPSPGGRGETQYF.

J is TRBJ2-5 and V is TRBV12-5; 7 bases map to TRBD1. Germline trimming cut 0 bases from V and 5 bases from J; bases unmatched to any gene: 6. Germline CDR1 and CDR2: LGHNT and FRNRAP. CDR3 length: 15 residues. The CDR3 is CASGLVTGAWETQYF. CDR3 DNA: TGTGCTAGTGGTTTGGTAACAGGGGCCTGGGAGACCCAGTACTTC.

In its sample, this clonotype was seen many times. V gene TRBV7-9 combines with J gene TRBJ2-3; D gene ambiguous. Per germline, CDR1 SEHNR and CDR2 FQNEAQ (reference sequence). V was cut by 1 base and J by 7 bases, with 6 bases left in between. The CDR3 loop spans 12 amino acids. As DNA, the CDR3 is TGTGCCAGCAGCTTAGGGGTGAATACGCAGTATTTT. Its protein product is CASSLGVNTQYF.

The chain is built from TRBV11-2 and TRBJ2-3; D unresolved. CDR3 length: 14 amino acids. Germline lookup yields CDR1 SGHAT and CDR2 FQNNGV. The V end was cut by 5 bases, the J end by 6 bases, with 15 bases between. The CDR3 protein is CASSDSLVPDTQYF. CDR3 sequence (DNA): TGTGCCAGCAGCGACTCTCTAGTCCCCGATACGCAGTATTTT.

This clonotype showed up just a few times. The chain carries TRBV30 and TRBJ2-5, with 15 nucleotides matching TRBD2. Germline-derived CDR1 and CDR2 are GTSNPN and SVGIG (reference sequence). This CDR3 has 15 residues. V lost 8 bases, J lost 5 bases, and 9 bases stayed unmatched. This CDR3 is CARGTSGGPGETQYF. CDR3 DNA sequence: TGTGCCCGCGGGACTAGCGGGGGGCCGGGGGAGACCCAGTACTTC.

The V call is TRBV5-4, the J call TRBJ2-7; 10 bases are shared with TRBD2. The CDR3 has 15 amino acids. The trim removed 2 bases at V and 2 bases at J, leaving 4 bases unmatched. Germline lookup yields CDR1 SGHNT and CDR2 YYREEE (reference sequence). The CDR3, as DNA: TGTGCCAGCAGCTTAACTAGCGGGGACGCCTACGAGCAGTACTTC. Protein product: CASSLTSGDAYEQYF.

This clonotype was detected a few times. The rearrangement joins TRBV3-1 to TRBJ2-5; 11 bases map to TRBD1. The germline CDR1 and CDR2 sequences are LGHDT and YNNKEL (reference sequence). This CDR3 has 16 amino acids. V gave up 1 base and J gave up 5 bases; unmatched junction bases: 6. CDR3 DNA sequence: TGTGCCAGCAGCCAAGCGGACAGGGGGCCGGGTGAGACCCAGTACTTC. Its translation is CASSQADRGPGETQYF.

This clonotype occurred many times. V is TRBV29-1 and J is TRBJ1-6; D is possibly TRBD1 (5 bases). The CDR3 spans 13 residues. The germline CDR1 and CDR2 sequences are SQVTM and ANQGSEA. The ends were cut back, 4 bases at V and 7 bases at J, with 11 bases in the middle. The CDR3 nucleotides read TGCAGCGTTGCGTCAGGGAGAAATTCACCCCTCCACTTT. Amino acids: CSVASGRNSPLHF.

V gene TRBV19 combines with J gene TRBJ2-4; D is ambiguous. V gave up 9 bases and J gave up 0 bases, with 12 bases separating them. Per germline, CDR1 LNHDA and CDR2 SQIVND (reference sequence). The CDR3 contains 14 residues. CDR3 sequence: CASTTPLAKNIQYF. CDR3 DNA sequence: TGTGCCAGCACCACACCGCTAGCCAAAAACATTCAGTACTTC.

This clonotype was found many times. The V gene is TRBV12-3 or TRBV12-4, the J gene TRBJ1-5; D gene uncertain. Deletions cut 5 bases from V and 2 bases from J, with 10 bases between. This CDR3 is built from 14 residues. CDR3 sequence reads: CASSALGGNQPQHF. Here the CDR3 DNA reads TGTGCCAGCAGTGCTTTGGGTGGCAATCAGCCCCAGCATTTT.